This TCR beta chain came from a study of T cell repertoires in cytomegalovirus infection. Study information: A matching HLA type, together with CMV infection, was signaled by public TCR beta signatures.

As concerns this clonotype: Its specificity is not known.

General study results and limits: HLA-C-restricted CMV clonotypes gave the most frequent clonotype in two of eight donors. CMV carriers having the relevant HLA were flagged by cumulative public TCR beta family frequency.

In germline, CDR1 is SGHVS, CDR2 FQNEAQ. The V end was cut by 2 bases, the J end by 6 bases, with 22 bases between. The CDR3 sequence is 18 residues long. A single record per CDR3 protein comes from TCRdb applying MiXCR to the reads. The table shows approximately 400,000 distinct CDR3 sequences, with approximately 33% occurring only once. The sample consisted of PBMCs. The TCR comes from a human donor in good health (CMV status not recorded). Some clones in this sample may be carry-over from other donors' samples. The chain recombines TRBV7-8 with TRBJ2-2, with D perhaps matching TRBD1 or TRBD2 (6 bases each). As DNA, the CDR3 is TGTGCCAGCAGCTTATTCACGGGGGCAATTCTAGGCCCCGGGGAGCTGTTTTTT. Translated: CASSLFTGAILGPGELFF.